This T cell receptor (beta chain) was found in a study of T cell responses to AZD1222 COVID-19 vaccine. Study context: Recipients boosted at about 4 weeks or about 12 weeks are pooled.

TCRdb keeps only in-frame clones here, not all; method: immunoSEQ multiplex PCR. The sample holds roughly 150,000 clones; around nine tenths are singletons and the top ten take roughly 1.9%. Trimming took 5 bases from V and 1 from J, leaving 5 bases between them. This CDR3 spans 13 amino acids. The germline V gene has CDR1 SGHTA and CDR2 FQGNSA. Notes on this clone: Its antigen is not known.

The study's findings and limits: CD4 TCRs associated with vaccination spanned spike, dominating at 160-218 and 743-854.

This specimen was peripheral blood, taken on day 0 of AZD1222 vaccination. The sequence came from an adult in good health. The chain has TRBV7-2 and TRBJ2-2; D call uncertain. The DNA of the CDR3 is TGTGCCAGCAGCCTCAGGAACACCGGGGAGCTGTTTTTT. This gives the protein CASSLRNTGELFF.